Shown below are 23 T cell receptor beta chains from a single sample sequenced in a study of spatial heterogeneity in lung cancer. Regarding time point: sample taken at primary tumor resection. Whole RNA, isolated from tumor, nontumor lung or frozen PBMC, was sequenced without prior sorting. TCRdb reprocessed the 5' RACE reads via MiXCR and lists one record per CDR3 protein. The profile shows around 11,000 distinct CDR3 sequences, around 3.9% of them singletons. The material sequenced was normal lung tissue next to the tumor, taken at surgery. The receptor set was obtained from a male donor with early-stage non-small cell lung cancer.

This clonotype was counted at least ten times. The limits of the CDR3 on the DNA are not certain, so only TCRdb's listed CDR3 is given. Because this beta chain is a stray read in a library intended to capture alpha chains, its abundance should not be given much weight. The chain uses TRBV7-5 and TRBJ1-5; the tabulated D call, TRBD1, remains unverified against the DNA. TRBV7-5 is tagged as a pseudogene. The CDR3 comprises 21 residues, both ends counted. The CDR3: CISVPEFSLTDRANSNQPQHF.

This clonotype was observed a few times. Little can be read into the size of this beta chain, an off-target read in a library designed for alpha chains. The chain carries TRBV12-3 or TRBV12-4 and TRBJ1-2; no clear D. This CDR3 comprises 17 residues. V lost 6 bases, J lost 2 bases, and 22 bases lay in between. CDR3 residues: CASSPHGSLGLNYGYTF. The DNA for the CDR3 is TGTGCCAGCAGCCCCCACGGGTCCTTGGGGTTAAACTATGGCTACACCTTC.

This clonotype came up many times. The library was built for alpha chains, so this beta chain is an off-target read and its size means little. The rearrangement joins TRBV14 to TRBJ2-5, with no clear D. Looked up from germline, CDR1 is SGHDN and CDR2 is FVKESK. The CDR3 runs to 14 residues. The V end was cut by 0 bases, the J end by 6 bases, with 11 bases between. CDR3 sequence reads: CASSQDHGRKTQYF. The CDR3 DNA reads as TGTGCCAGCAGCCAAGATCACGGACGGAAGACCCAGTACTTC.

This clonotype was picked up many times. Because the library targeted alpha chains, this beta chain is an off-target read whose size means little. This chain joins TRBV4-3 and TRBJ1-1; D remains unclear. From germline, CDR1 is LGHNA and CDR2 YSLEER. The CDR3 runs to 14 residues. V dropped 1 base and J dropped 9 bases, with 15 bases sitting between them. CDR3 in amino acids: CASSQVGEARKAFF. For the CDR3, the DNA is TGCGCCAGCAGCCAAGTCGGAGAGGCAAGAAAAGCTTTCTTT.

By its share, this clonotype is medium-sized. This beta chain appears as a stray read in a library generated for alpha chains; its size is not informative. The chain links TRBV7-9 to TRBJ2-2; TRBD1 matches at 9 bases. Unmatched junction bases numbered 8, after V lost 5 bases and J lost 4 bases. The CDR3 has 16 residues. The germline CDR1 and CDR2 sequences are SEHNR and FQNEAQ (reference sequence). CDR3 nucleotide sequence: TGTGCCAGCAGCCACCCCGGGACAGGGAGCACCGGGGAGCTGTTTTTT. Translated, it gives CASSHPGTGSTGELFF.

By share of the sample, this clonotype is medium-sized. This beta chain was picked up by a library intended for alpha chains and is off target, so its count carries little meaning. CDR3 loop: CASSFSGREYNEQFF. The CDR3 DNA reads as TGTGCCAGCAGTTTCAGCGGGAGGGAGTACAATGAGCAGTTCTTC. The chain joins TRBV5-5 to TRBJ2-1, with 10 nucleotides matching TRBD2. The CDR3 totals 15 residues. Germline loops: CDR1 SGHKS, CDR2 YYEKEE (reference sequence). Germline trimming cut 5 bases from V and 4 bases from J; bases unmatched to any gene: 6.

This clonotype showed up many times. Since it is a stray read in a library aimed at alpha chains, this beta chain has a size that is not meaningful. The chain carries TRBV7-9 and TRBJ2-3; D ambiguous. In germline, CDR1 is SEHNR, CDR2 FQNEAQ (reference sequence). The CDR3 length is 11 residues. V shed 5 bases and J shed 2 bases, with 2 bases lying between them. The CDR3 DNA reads TGTGCCAGCAGCCTCACAGATACGCAGTATTTT. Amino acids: CASSLTDTQYF. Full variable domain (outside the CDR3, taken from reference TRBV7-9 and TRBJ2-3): DTGVSQNPRHKITKRGQNVTFRCDPISEHNRLYWYRQTLGQGPEFLTYFQNEAQLEKSRLLSDRFSAERPKGSFSTLEIQRTEQGDSAMYLCASSLTDTQYFGPGTRLTVL.

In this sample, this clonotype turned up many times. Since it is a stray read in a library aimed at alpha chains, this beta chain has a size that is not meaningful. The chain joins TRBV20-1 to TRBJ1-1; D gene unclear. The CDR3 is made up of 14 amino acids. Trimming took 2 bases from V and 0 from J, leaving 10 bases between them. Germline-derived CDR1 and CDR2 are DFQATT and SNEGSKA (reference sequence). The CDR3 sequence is CSARLSSLNTEAFF. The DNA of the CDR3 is TGCAGTGCTAGATTGAGCAGTTTGAACACTGAAGCTTTCTTT.

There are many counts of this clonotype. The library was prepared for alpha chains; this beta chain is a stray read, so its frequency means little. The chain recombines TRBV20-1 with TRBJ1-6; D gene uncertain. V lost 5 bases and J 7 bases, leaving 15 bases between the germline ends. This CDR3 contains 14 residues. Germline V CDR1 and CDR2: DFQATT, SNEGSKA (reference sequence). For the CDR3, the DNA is TGCAGTGCTCTCCAGGCCCTTGGGAATTCACCCCTCCACTTT. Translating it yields CSALQALGNSPLHF.

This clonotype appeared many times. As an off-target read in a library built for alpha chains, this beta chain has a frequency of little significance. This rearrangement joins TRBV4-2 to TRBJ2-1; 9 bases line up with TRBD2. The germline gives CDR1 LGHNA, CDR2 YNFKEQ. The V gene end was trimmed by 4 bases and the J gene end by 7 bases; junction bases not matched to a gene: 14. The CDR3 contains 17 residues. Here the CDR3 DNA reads TGTGCCAGCAGCCTAGCTAGCGGGACGACCACCCGGAATGAGCAGTTCTTC. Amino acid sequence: CASSLASGTTTRNEQFF.

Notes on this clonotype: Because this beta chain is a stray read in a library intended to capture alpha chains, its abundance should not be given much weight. CDR3 loop: CASSLGAGETDTQYF. DNA for the CDR3: TGTGCCAGCAGCTTAGGCGCAGGAGAAACAGATACGCAGTATTTT. The chain combines TRBV11-3 with TRBJ2-3; D not certain. Germline V gives CDR1 SGHNT, CDR2 YENEEA. CDR3 size: 15 residues. Trimming shortened V by 1 base and J by 3 bases, and 11 bases separated the two germline ends.

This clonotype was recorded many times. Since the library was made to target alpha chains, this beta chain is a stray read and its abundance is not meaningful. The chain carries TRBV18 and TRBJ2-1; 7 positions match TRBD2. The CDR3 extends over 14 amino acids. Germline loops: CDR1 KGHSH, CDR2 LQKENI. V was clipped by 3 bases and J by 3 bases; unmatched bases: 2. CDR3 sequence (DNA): TGTGCCAGCTCACCGGCGGGAGTCTACAATGAGCAGTTCTTC. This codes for CASSPAGVYNEQFF.

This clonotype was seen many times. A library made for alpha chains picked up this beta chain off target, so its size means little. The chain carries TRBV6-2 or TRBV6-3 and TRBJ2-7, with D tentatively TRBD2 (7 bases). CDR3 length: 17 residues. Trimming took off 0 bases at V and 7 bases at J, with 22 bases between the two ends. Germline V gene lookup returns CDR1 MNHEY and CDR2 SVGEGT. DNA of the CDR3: TGTGCCAGCAGTTACTCGAGGCGGCGGGGGCCCACGGGGGAGCAGTACTTC. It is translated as CASSYSRRRGPTGEQYF.

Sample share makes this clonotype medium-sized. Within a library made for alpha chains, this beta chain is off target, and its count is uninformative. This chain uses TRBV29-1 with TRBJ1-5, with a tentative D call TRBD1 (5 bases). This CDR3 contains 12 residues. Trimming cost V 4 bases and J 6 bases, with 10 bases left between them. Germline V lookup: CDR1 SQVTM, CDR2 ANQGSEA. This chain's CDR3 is CSVGWGSQPQHF. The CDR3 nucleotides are TGCAGCGTTGGATGGGGCAGTCAGCCCCAGCATTTT.

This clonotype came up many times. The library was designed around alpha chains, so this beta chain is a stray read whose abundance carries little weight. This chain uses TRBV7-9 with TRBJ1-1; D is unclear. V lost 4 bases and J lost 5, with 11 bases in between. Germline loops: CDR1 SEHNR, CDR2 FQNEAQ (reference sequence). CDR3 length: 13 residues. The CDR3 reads CASSSGSGTEAFF. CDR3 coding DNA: TGTGCCAGCAGCTCGGGATCGGGGACTGAAGCTTTCTTT.

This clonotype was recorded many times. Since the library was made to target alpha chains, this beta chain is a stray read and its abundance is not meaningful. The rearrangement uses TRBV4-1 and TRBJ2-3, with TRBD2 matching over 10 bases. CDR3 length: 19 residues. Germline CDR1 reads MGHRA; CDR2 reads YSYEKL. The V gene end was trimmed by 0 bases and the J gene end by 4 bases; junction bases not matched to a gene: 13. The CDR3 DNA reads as TGCGCCAGCAGCCAAGATGTTCTTTTCCCTAGCGGGGGCCCAGATACGCAGTATTTT. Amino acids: CASSQDVLFPSGGPDTQYF.

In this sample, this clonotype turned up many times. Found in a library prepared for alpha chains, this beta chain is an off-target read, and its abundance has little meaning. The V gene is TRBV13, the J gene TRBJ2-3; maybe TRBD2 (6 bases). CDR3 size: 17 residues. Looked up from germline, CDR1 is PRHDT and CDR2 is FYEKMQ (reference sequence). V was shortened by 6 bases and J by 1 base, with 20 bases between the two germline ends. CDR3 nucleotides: TGTGCCAGCAGGAGAAGGGGCGGGACTTTGCGCACAGATACGCAGTATTTT. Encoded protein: CASRRRGGTLRTDTQYF.

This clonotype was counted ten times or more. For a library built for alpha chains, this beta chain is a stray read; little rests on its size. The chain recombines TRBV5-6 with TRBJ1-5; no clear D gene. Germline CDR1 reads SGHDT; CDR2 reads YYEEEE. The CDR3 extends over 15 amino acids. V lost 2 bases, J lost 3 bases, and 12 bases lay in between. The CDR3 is CASSFAPGLNQPQHF. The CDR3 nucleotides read TGTGCCAGCAGCTTCGCGCCGGGCCTCAATCAGCCCCAGCATTTT.

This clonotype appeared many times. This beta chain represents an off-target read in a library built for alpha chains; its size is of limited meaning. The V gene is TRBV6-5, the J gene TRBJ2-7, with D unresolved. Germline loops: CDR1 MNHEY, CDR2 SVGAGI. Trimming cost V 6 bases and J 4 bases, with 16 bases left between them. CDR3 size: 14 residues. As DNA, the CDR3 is TGTGCCAGCAGCCCCGGAGCCACCCAGTACGAGCAGTACTTC. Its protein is CASSPGATQYEQYF.

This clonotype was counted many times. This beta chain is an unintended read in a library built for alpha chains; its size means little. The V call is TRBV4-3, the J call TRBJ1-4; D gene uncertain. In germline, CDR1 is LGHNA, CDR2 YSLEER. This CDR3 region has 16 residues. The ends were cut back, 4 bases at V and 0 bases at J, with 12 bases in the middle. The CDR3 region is CASSRYGGTTNEKLFF. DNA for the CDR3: TGCGCCAGCAGCCGCTACGGAGGTACAACTAATGAAAAACTGTTTTTT.

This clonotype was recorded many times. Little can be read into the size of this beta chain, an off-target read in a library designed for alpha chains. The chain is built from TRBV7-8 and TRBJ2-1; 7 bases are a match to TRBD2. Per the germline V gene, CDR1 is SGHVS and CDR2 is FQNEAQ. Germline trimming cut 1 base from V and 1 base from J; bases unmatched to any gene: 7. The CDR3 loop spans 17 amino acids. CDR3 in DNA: TGTGCCAGCAGCTTAGTTGCGGGAGTTTCATCCTACAATGAGCAGTTCTTC. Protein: CASSLVAGVSSYNEQFF.

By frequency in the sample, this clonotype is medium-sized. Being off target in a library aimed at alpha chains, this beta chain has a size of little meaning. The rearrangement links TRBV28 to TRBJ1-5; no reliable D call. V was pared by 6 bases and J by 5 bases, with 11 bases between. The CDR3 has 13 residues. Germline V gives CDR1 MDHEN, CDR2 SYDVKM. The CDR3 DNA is TGTGCCAGCAGCTCTACCTTATATCAGCCCCAGCATTTT. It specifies CASSSTLYQPQHF.

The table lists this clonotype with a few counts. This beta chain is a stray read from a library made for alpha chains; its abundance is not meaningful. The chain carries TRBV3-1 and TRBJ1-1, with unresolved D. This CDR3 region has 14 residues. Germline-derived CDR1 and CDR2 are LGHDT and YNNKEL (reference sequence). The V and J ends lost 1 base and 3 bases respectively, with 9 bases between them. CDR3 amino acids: CASSQGGFDTEAFF. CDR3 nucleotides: TGTGCCAGCAGCCAAGGCGGATTCGACACTGAAGCTTTCTTT.